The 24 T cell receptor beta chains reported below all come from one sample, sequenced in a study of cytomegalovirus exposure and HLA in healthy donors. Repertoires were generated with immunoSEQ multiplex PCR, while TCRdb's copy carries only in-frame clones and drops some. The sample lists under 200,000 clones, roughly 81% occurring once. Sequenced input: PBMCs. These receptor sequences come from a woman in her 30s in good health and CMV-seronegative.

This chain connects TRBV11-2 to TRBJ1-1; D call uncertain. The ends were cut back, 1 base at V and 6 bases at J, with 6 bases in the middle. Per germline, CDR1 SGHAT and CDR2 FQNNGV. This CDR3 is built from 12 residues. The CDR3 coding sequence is TGTGCCAGCAGCTTAGCAGTTCCTGAAGCTTTCTTT. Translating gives CASSLAVPEAFF.

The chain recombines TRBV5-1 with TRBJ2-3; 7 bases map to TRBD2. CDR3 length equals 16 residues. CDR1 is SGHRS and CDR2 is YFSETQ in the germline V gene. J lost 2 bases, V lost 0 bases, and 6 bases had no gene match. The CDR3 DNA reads TGCGCCAGCAGCTTGGCGGCAGCGGGGTTCACAGATACGCAGTATTTT. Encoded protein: CASSLAAAGFTDTQYF.

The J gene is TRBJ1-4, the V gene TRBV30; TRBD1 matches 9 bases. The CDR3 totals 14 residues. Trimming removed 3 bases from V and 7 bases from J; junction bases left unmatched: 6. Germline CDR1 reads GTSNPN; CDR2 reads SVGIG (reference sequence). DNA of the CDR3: TGTGCCTGGAGGATAACAGGGGGCGGTGAAAAACTGTTTTTT. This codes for CAWRITGGGEKLFF.

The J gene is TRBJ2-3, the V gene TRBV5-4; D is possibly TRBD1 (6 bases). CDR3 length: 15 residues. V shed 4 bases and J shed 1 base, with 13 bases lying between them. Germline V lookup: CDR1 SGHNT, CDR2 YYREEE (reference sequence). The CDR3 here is CASSLPQGGTDTQYF. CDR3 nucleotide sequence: TGTGCCAGCAGCCTCCCACAGGGTGGCACAGATACGCAGTATTTT.

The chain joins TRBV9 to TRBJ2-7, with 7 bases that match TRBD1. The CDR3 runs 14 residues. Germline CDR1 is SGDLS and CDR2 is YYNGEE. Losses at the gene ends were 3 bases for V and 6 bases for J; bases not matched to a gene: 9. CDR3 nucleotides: TGTGCCAGCAGCGCCACAGGGGCCCGGTCCGAGCAGTACTTC. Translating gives CASSATGARSEQYF.

The CDR3 nucleotides read TGTGCCAGCAGTTACCCGGGCCGGGGCAATGAGCAGTTCTTC. It specifies CASSYPGRGNEQFF. The gene calls are TRBV6-6 and TRBJ2-1, with D possibly TRBD2 on 5 matching bases. This CDR3 comprises 14 residues. Trimming pared 2 bases from V and 6 bases from J, leaving 11 bases between. Per germline, CDR1 MNHNY and CDR2 SVGAGI (reference sequence).

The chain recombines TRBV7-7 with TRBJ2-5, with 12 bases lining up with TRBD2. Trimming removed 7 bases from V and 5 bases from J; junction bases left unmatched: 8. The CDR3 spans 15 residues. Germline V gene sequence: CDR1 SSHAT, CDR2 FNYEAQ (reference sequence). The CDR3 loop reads CASTHGTSGSETQYF. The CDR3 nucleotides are TGTGCCAGCACCCATGGGACTAGCGGGTCGGAGACCCAGTACTTC.

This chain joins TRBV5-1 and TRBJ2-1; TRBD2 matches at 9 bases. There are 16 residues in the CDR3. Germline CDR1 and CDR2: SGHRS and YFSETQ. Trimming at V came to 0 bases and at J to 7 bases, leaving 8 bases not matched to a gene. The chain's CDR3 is CASSLGLAGTGNEQFF. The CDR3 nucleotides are TGCGCCAGCAGCTTGGGGCTAGCGGGGACGGGGAATGAGCAGTTCTTC.

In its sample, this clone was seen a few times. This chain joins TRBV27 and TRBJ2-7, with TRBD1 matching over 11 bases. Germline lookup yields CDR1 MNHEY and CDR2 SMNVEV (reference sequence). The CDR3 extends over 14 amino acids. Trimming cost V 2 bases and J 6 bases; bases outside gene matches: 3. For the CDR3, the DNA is TGTGCCAGCAGTTTAAGGACAGGGGGCCTCGAGCAGTACTTC. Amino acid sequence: CASSLRTGGLEQYF.

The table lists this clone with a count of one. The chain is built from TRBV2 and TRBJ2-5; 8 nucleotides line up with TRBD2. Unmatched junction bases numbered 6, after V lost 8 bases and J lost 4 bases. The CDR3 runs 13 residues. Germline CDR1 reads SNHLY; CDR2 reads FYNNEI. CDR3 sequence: CASGGGRGETQYF. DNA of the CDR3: TGTGCCAGCGGCGGGGGGCGGGGAGAGACCCAGTACTTC.

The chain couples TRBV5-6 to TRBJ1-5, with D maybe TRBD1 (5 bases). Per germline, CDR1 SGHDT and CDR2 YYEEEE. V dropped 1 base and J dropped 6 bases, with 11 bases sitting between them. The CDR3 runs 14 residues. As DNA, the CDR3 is TGTGCCAGCAGCTTGTGGCAGGGCACTCAGCCCCAGCATTTT. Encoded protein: CASSLWQGTQPQHF.

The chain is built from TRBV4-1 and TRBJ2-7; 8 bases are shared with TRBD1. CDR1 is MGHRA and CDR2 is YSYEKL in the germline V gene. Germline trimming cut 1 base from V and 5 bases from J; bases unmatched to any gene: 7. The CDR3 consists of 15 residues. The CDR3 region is CASSQGQGPMDEQYF. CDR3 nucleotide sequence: TGCGCCAGCAGCCAAGGACAGGGGCCGATGGACGAGCAGTACTTC.

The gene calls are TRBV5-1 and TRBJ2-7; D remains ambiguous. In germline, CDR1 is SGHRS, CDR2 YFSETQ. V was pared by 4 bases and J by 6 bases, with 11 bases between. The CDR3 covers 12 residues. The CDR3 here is CASSPRLSEQYF. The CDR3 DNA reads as TGCGCCAGCAGCCCCCGGTTGAGCGAGCAGTACTTC.

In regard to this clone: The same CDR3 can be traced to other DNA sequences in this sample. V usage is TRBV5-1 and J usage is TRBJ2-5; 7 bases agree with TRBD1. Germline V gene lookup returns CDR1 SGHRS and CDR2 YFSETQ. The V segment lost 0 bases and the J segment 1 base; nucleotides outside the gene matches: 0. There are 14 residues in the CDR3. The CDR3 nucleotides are TGCGCCAGCAGCTTGGGGACAGGCCAAGAGACCCAGTACTTC. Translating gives CASSLGTGQETQYF.

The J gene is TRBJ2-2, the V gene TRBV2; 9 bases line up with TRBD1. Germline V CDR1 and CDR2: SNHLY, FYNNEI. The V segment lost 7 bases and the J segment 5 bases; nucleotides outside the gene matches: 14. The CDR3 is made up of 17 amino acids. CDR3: CASKGGYDRGITGELFF. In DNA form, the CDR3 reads TGTGCCAGCAAGGGTGGTTATGACAGGGGGATTACCGGGGAGCTGTTTTTT.

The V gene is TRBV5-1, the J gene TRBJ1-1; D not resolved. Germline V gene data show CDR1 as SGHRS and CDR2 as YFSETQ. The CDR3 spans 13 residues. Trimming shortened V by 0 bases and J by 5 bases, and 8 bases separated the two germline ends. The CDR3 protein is CASSLELSTEAFF. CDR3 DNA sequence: TGCGCCAGCAGCTTGGAGCTAAGTACTGAAGCTTTCTTT.

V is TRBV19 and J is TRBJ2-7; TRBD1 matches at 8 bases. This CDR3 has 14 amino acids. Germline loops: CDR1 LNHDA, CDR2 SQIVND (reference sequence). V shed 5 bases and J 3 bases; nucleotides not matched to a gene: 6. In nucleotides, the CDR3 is TGTGCCAGTAGTTTTGGGGGACAGGTCTACGAGCAGTACTTC. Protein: CASSFGGQVYEQYF. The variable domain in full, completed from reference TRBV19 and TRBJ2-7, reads DGGITQSPKYLFRKEGQNVTLSCEQNLNHDAMYWYRQDPGQGLRLIYYSQIVNDFQKGDIAEGYSVSREKKESFPLTVTSAQKNPTAFYLCASSFGGQVYEQYFGPGTRLTVT.

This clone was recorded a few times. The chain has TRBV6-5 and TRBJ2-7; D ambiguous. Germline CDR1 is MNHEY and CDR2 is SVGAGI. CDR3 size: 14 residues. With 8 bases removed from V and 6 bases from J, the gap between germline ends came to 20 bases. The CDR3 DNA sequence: TGTGCCAGCTACTCGTCGCCTGCCTACGGCGAGCAGTACTTC. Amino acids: CASYSSPAYGEQYF.

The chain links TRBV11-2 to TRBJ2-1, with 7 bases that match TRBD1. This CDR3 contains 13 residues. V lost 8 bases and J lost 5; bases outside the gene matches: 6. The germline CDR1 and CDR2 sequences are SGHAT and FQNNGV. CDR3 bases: TGTGCCAGCGCCAACAGGGGCCACAATGAGCAGTTCTTC. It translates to CASANRGHNEQFF. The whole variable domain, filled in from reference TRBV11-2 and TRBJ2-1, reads EAGVAQSPRYKIIEKRQSVAFWCNPISGHATLYWYQQILGQGPKLLIQFQNNGVVDDSQLPKDRFSAERLKGVDSTLKIQPAKLEDSAVYLCASANRGHNEQFFGPGTRLTVL.

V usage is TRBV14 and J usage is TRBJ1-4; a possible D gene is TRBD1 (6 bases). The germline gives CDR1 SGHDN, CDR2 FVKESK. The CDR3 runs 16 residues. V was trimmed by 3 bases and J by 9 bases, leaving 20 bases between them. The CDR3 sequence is CASSHRDGQRTKKLFF. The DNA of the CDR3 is TGTGCCAGCAGCCATAGGGACGGACAGAGGACGAAAAAACTGTTTTTT. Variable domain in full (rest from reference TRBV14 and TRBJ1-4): EAGVTQFPSHSVIEKGQTVTLRCDPISGHDNLYWYRRVMGKEIKFLLHFVKESKQDESGMPNNRFLAERTGGTYSTLKVQPAELEDSGVYFCASSHRDGQRTKKLFFGSGTQLSVL.

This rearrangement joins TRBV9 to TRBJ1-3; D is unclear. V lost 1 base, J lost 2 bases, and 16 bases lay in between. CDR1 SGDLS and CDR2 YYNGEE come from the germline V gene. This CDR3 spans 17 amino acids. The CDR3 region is CASSVSPLQAPGNTIYF. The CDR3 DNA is TGTGCCAGCAGCGTAAGCCCCCTTCAGGCTCCTGGAAACACCATATATTTT. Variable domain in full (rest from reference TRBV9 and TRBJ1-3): DSGVTQTPKHLITATGQRVTLRCSPRSGDLSVYWYQQSLDQGLQFLIQYYNGEERAKGNILERFSAQQFPDLHSELNLSSLELGDSALYFCASSVSPLQAPGNTIYFGEGSWLTVV.

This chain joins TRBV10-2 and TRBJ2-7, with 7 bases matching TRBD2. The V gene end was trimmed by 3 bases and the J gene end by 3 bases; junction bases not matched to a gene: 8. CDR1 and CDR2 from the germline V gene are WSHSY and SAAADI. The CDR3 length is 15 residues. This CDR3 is CASSDYGTTGYEQYF. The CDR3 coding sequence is TGCGCCAGCAGTGATTATGGGACTACTGGCTACGAGCAGTACTTC.

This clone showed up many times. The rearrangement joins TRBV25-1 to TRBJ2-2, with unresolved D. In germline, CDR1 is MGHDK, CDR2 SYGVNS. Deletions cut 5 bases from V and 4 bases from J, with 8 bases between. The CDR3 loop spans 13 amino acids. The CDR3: CASSSGPTGELFF. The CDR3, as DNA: TGTGCCAGCAGTTCGGGTCCCACCGGGGAGCTGTTTTTT.

The chain's CDR3 is CASSLPGGAYYEQYF. The CDR3 region has the DNA TGTGCCAGCAGTTTACCAGGGGGCGCGTACTACGAGCAGTACTTC. The chain uses TRBV6-6 and TRBJ2-7, with 8 bases matching TRBD1. Trimming removed 4 bases from V and 3 bases from J; junction bases left unmatched: 8. This CDR3 region has 15 residues. The germline gives CDR1 MNHNY, CDR2 SVGAGI (reference sequence).